The entry that follows covers one TCR beta chain sequence. What it binds is not known. All of the isolated RNA was reverse transcribed, so expressed TCRB transcripts were sequenced. The read count averaged roughly 4 million across naive, central memory and regulatory T cell samples. Profiling relied on immunoSEQ multiplex PCR, and the TCRdb table lists in-frame clones only, not all of them. The sample holds roughly 450,000 clones, 14% seen once. Germline V gene lookup returns CDR1 MDHEN and CDR2 SYDVKM. The junction had 14 bases not matched to a gene; V was cut back by 6 bases and J by 2 bases. CDR3 size: 18 residues. The sample comes from a study of beta chain features in type 1 diabetes. Regarding the study as a whole: Any HLA effect on TCRB rearrangement was left unresolved by small sub-analyses. VDJ junctions from type 1 diabetes patients carried fewer insertions and larger deletions.

CD45RO/CCR7/CD25/CD127/CD95/CD27 separated CD4+ naive, central memory, regulatory and stem cell-like memory cells by sorting. The sample consisted of naive CD4+ T cells from blood. The chain recombines TRBV28 with TRBJ2-1; 9 bases agree with TRBD2. The clonotype originates from a man aged 25 to 40 in good health. The CDR3 sequence is CASSSGHQTSGTYNEQFF. The CDR3 nucleotides read TGTGCCAGCAGCTCCGGCCATCAGACTAGCGGAACCTACAATGAGCAGTTCTTC.